This TCR beta chain was found in a study of T cells in women clearing cervical HPV infection. For the study at large: Cases were women with histologically confirmed HPV16-related CIN3 or worse, including a couple of invasive cancers.

This CDR3 has 15 residues. The V gene lost 6 bases and the J gene lost 0 bases, with 13 bases spanning the gap. Germline assignment: CDR1 SGHAT and CDR2 FQNNGV. For this clone: Coverage ceases 3 residues before the CDR3 finishes, and the germline J gene fills in the end.

All participants had a single incident cervical HPV16 infection, and prevalent HPV16 infections were excluded. Sequencing used immunoSEQ multiplex PCR; TCRdb keeps in-frame clones, though not all of them. This repertoire includes tens of thousands of clones. This TCR was recovered from a woman aged 18 to 75 with a cervical HPV16 infection that either progressed to CIN3+ or cleared (not recorded which). The material sequenced was blood buffy coat. This chain links TRBV11-2 with TRBJ2-3; D remains ambiguous. The CDR3 sequence is CASSSETTSTDTQYF. Partial CDR3 DNA: TGTGCCAGCAGTTCAGAGACAACTAGCACAGATACG.